This T cell receptor (beta chain) is drawn from a study of blood T cell repertoires in COVID-19. Study context: The origin of the acute and convalescent COVID-19 samples was the United States, Italy and Spain. From T cells, B-cell-depleted T cells, or PBMCs came the material, which was cDNA or gDNA.

Source study methods: Estimation of nucleated cell counts was performed using reference gene primer amplification. Data came from immunoSEQ multiplex PCR; TCRdb stores just in-frame clones and leaves some out. The V and J calls and clone size were taken over from that table, and D and trimming were inferred from the DNA. This table has approximately 97,000 clones, 78% appearing once. CDR3 size: 15 residues. Trimming at V came to 7 bases and at J to 4 bases, leaving 9 bases not matched to a gene. Looked up from germline, CDR1 is LNHDA and CDR2 is SQIVND (reference sequence). The genes are TRBV19 and TRBJ2-1; 8 nucleotides match TRBD2. Sequenced material: peripheral blood. The clonotype was recovered from a man in his 60s with active or convalescent COVID-19. CDR3 amino acids: CASTPSGSRYNEQFF. CDR3 coding DNA: TGTGCCAGTACCCCCAGCGGGAGTCGATACAATGAGCAGTTCTTC.